These 17 T cell receptor beta chains were sequenced from one sample in a study of cytomegalovirus exposure and HLA in healthy donors. Primers for the PCR totalled 60 Vbeta and 13 Jbeta. This table comes from immunoSEQ multiplex PCR, and its TCRdb copy is limited to in-frame clones, with some not included. Among about 160,000 clones listed, 65% to 80% were seen once. Input material: PBMCs. These receptors came from a woman between 45 and 60 years old in good health and CMV-seropositive.

This chain joins TRBV5-1 and TRBJ2-7; D uncertain. V gave up 3 bases and J gave up 2 bases, with 9 bases separating them. The germline gives CDR1 SGHRS, CDR2 YFSETQ. This CDR3 has 13 residues. CDR3 in amino acids: CASSSGSAYEQYF. CDR3 DNA sequence: TGCGCCAGCAGCTCCGGTTCCGCCTACGAGCAGTACTTC.

The DNA for the CDR3 is TGTGCCAGCAGTCAGGGGACTAGCGGGGGTTTCGAGCAGTACTTC. Its translation: CASSQGTSGGFEQYF. This chain connects TRBV2 to TRBJ2-5; 14 nucleotides match TRBD2. The J call is uncertain, as TRBJ2-7 better fits the DNA end. Germline V gene sequence: CDR1 SNHLY, CDR2 FYNNEI. The CDR3 has 15 residues.

The chain carries TRBV5-1 and TRBJ1-1; TRBD1 matches 9 bases. The CDR3 extends over 15 amino acids. The germline gives CDR1 SGHRS, CDR2 YFSETQ. The V segment lost 3 bases and the J segment 7 bases; nucleotides outside the gene matches: 10. The CDR3 bases are TGCGCCAGCAGCTCAGATCCCGGGACAGGGTGTGAAGCTTTCTTT. It yields the protein CASSSDPGTGCEAFF.

The CDR3 bases are TGTGCCAGCAGCCCCGGGGAATTTCATGGCTACACCTTC. Protein: CASSPGEFHGYTF. The chain recombines TRBV7-9 with TRBJ1-2; D is ambiguous. This CDR3 region has 13 residues. Germline assignment: CDR1 SEHNR and CDR2 FQNEAQ (reference sequence). Between the trimmed V and J ends, which lost 5 bases and 6 bases, there was a span of 13 bases.

V gene TRBV29-1 combines with J gene TRBJ2-5; a possible D gene is TRBD2 (6 bases). The CDR3 is made up of 11 amino acids. V was pared by 4 bases and J by 5 bases, with 8 bases between. CDR1 SQVTM and CDR2 ANQGSEA come from the germline V gene. In nucleotides, the CDR3 is TGCAGCGTTGGACTAGGGGAGACCCAGTACTTC. Amino acids: CSVGLGETQYF.

The rearrangement links TRBV2 to TRBJ1-2; 7 nucleotides align to TRBD1. The CDR3 covers 13 residues. The J segment lost 4 bases and the V segment lost 6 bases, leaving 5 bases of the junction unmatched. CDR1 is SNHLY, CDR2 FYNNEI, per germline. The DNA of the CDR3 is TGTGCCAGCAGAACACCAGGGGGCTATGGCTACACCTTC. It specifies CASRTPGGYGYTF. Full variable domain (remainder filled in from reference TRBV2 and TRBJ1-2): EPEVTQTPSHQVTQMGQEVILRCVPISNHLYFYWYRQILGQKVEFLVSFYNNEISEKSEIFDDQFSVERPDGSNFTLKIRSTKLEDSAMYFCASRTPGGYGYTFGSGTRLTVV.

The rearrangement joins TRBV6-5 to TRBJ1-1, with a possible D match to TRBD1 (5 bases). The CDR3 sequence is 11 residues long. The germline V and J ends were trimmed by 8 bases and 11 bases, with 15 bases remaining between them. The germline V gene encodes CDR1 MNHEY and CDR2 SVGAGI. CDR3 in amino acids: CASQGRGWAFF. The CDR3 nucleotides read TGTGCCAGCCAAGGAAGGGGTTGGGCTTTCTTT.

This clone was counted once. The CDR3 protein is CASSSPLGGNEQFF. For the CDR3, the DNA is TGTGCCAGCAGCTCTCCATTAGGCGGCAATGAGCAGTTCTTC. The V and J genes are TRBV11-2 and TRBJ2-1; D gene uncertain. The CDR3 runs 14 residues. The germline V gene has CDR1 SGHAT and CDR2 FQNNGV. The V gene lost 4 bases and the J gene lost 6 bases, with 13 bases spanning the gap. Supplemented by reference TRBV11-2 and TRBJ2-1, the full variable domain reads EAGVAQSPRYKIIEKRQSVAFWCNPISGHATLYWYQQILGQGPKLLIQFQNNGVVDDSQLPKDRFSAERLKGVDSTLKIQPAKLEDSAVYLCASSSPLGGNEQFFGPGTRLTVL.

This chain uses TRBV5-4 with TRBJ2-6; possible D gene TRBD2, 5 bases. The germline CDR1 and CDR2 sequences are SGHNT and YYREEE (reference sequence). This CDR3 has 18 residues. V lost 3 bases and J 0 bases, leaving 16 bases between the germline ends. This CDR3 is CASSSGGGRNSGANVLTF. In nucleotides, the CDR3 is TGTGCCAGCAGCTCCGGCGGAGGCCGAAACTCTGGGGCCAACGTCCTGACTTTC. Filled out from reference TRBV5-4 and TRBJ2-6, the complete variable domain reads ETGVTQSPTHLIKTRGQQVTLRCSSQSGHNTVSWYQQALGQGPQFIFQYYREEENGRGNFPPRFSGLQFPNYSSELNVNALELDDSALYLCASSSGGGRNSGANVLTFGAGSRLTVL.

The genes are TRBV7-8 and TRBJ1-5; unclear D gene. Between the trimmed V and J ends, which lost 3 bases and 0 bases, there was a span of 9 bases. The V gene's germline CDR1 is SGHVS and CDR2 FQNEAQ. The CDR3 spans 15 residues. CDR3 loop: CASSFFADSNQPQHF. As DNA, the CDR3 is TGTGCCAGCAGCTTCTTCGCGGATAGCAATCAGCCCCAGCATTTT.

The chain has TRBV6-5 and TRBJ2-1; the match to TRBD1 covers 11 bases. There are 16 residues in the CDR3. Germline lookup yields CDR1 MNHEY and CDR2 SVGAGI. The V gene end was trimmed by 0 bases and the J gene end by 6 bases; junction bases not matched to a gene: 4. CDR3 nucleotides: TGTGCCAGCAGTTACTCGAAAGGGACAGGGGGCAATGAGCAGTTCTTC. It codes for CASSYSKGTGGNEQFF.

This clone was recorded once. The chain joins TRBV5-4 to TRBJ2-3; 9 nucleotides align to TRBD2. CDR3 length: 17 amino acids. V trimming: 1 base; J trimming: 6 bases; junction bases outside the gene matches: 12. Germline V gives CDR1 SGHNT, CDR2 YYREEE (reference sequence). The CDR3 bases are TGTGCCAGCAGCTTGACAGCGGGGGGAATGCTAGGGGATACGCAGTATTTT. It is translated as CASSLTAGGMLGDTQYF.

J is TRBJ1-4 and V is TRBV5-1; 9 bases line up with TRBD1. V was clipped by 4 bases and J by 6 bases; unmatched bases: 7. The CDR3 consists of 15 residues. The V gene's germline CDR1 is SGHRS and CDR2 YFSETQ. The CDR3, as DNA: TGCGCCAGCAGCGAACAGGGGGCTTTCTATGAAAAACTGTTTTTT. It yields the protein CASSEQGAFYEKLFF.

This chain joins TRBV18 and TRBJ1-5; D perhaps matches TRBD1 (6 bases). CDR3 length: 13 amino acids. V lost 3 bases to trimming and J lost 4 bases, with 7 bases between them. CDR1 and CDR2 (germline): KGHSH, LQKENI. DNA for the CDR3: TGTGCCAGCTCACCTGACAGGAATCAGCCCCAGCATTTT. Its protein product is CASSPDRNQPQHF.

The V gene is TRBV10-2, the J gene TRBJ2-5; TRBD2 aligns across 12 bases. Germline lookup yields CDR1 WSHSY and CDR2 SAAADI. This CDR3 region has 13 residues. J lost 11 bases, V lost 5 bases, and 6 bases had no gene match. The CDR3 DNA is TGCGCCAGCAGTCCGGGACTAGCGGGTGAGCAGTACTTC. It yields the protein CASSPGLAGEQYF.

This clone was detected a few times. The V and J genes are TRBV5-1 and TRBJ2-5, with a possible D match to TRBD2 (6 bases). This CDR3 spans 14 amino acids. The germline gives CDR1 SGHRS, CDR2 YFSETQ. V dropped 2 bases and J dropped 3 bases, with 11 bases sitting between them. The CDR3 protein is CASSFKTGEETQYF. As DNA, the CDR3 is TGCGCCAGCAGCTTTAAGACGGGAGAAGAGACCCAGTACTTC. Together with reference TRBV5-1 and TRBJ2-5, the CDR3 gives the full variable domain: KAGVTQTPRYLIKTRGQQVTLSCSPISGHRSVSWYQQTPGQGLQFLFEYFSETQRNKGNFPGRFSGRQFSNSRSEMNVSTLELGDSALYLCASSFKTGEETQYFGPGTRLLVL.

The chain recombines TRBV18 with TRBJ2-3; TRBD2 matches at 7 bases. The CDR3 has 18 amino acids. Trimming removed 1 base from V and 0 bases from J; junction bases left unmatched: 10. Per the germline V gene, CDR1 is KGHSH and CDR2 is LQKENI. The CDR3 region has the DNA TGTGCCAGCTCACCACGTTGGGGACTACCCACTAGCACAGATACGCAGTATTTT. Translation: CASSPRWGLPTSTDTQYF.